This TCR beta chain was sequenced during a study of regulatory T cells in long-lasting Graves disease (dated by TCRdb to the early 2020s). For the wider study: In the newly diagnosed Graves' disease group, patients had been taking antithyroid drugs for less than 3 months. Persistent Graves' disease patients were compared with newly diagnosed Graves' disease patients by peripheral blood TCR sequencing and RNA sequencing. The study was conducted in China and was registered as a clinical trial. A total of around 35 samples underwent TCR sequencing, from roughly 13 patients with persistent Graves' disease and 20 or so patients with newly diagnosed Graves' disease.

Study-wide findings and limitations: Because the primary lesion, thyroid tissue, could not be accessed, the study looked at peripheral blood alone. Sequencing and analysis were limited to the TCR beta chain. TRBV28, TRBJ1-2 and TRBJ2-5 were preferentially used in persistent disease, while TRBV20-1 and TRBJ2-1 were favored in newly diagnosed disease. The authors noted that the small sample size was a limitation that may lower accuracy. More public clonotypes were shared among persistent patients (under 3,000) than among newly diagnosed patients (over 900). Lower TCR Shannon entropy and fewer highly expanded clones were observed in persistent Graves' disease patients than in newly diagnosed patients, which suggested clonal expansion.

This clonotype showed up many times. Its specific antigen is unknown. The input lacks base qualities; no much larger clone sits a single base away. Library construction relied on multiplex PCR. Sequencing relied on an Illumina HiSeq 4000. To build TCR beta libraries, CDR3 regions were amplified by Arm-PCR using iRepertoire HTBI primers. PCR products were gel purified before sequencing. The paper's processing steps were these. A total of 62 TRBV and 14 TRBJ segments were identified across samples and were used for gene usage analysis of CDR3 amino acid clonotypes. COPE and FqMerger were used to merge filtered high-quality paired reads into contigs. BLAST was used to align contigs to IMGT TRBV, TRBD and TRBJ reference genes, and CDR3 was defined according to IMGT. Any clonotype with a frequency above 0.1% was counted as a highly expanded clone. Shannon entropy was used to measure repertoire diversity, and the Gini coefficient was used to measure V-J evenness. Clonotypes shared by more than one individual were considered public. TCRdb took the public reads, trimmed them with fastp at Q25, ran MiXCR for clone calling and kept in-frame beta chains. Rows merge per CDR3 protein into single entries with the most common DNA and genes. These V and J calls derive from TCRdb rather than the authors' analysis. In this sample the table shows some 240,000 distinct CDR3 sequences, roughly 20% of which occur a single time. The top ten clonotypes cover roughly 12% of the sample.

CDR1 and CDR2 are drawn from the germline V gene: MDHEN, SYDVKM. From the cysteine up to the phenylalanine, the CDR3 has a length of 15 residues. The DNA shown is the 45-base CDR3, in frame from base 1. The trim is 6 bases for V and 7 bases for J, with a gap of 16 bases between the germline ends. In light of the paper, this sample's time point label describes: newly diagnosed GD, antithyroid drugs for less than 3 months. RNA was extracted from PBMCs in TRIzol for both TCR sequencing and RNA sequencing. Graves' disease was diagnosed according to American Thyroid Association guidelines. Patients were recruited from an endocrinology department in Xi'an, China. Each patient gave about 8.1 milliliters of peripheral blood, collected in an EDTA anticoagulant tube. Ficoll Paque Plus density gradient separation was used to isolate PBMCs, and no additional T cell sorting was done. An Agilent 2100 Bioanalyzer and agarose gel were used to check RNA quality, while a NanoDrop 2000 measured RNA concentration.

These same data were also listed under a study on T cells in Graves' hyperthyroidism and ophthalmopathy. The second source states: Stable Graves' hyperthyroidism was defined as no progression to ophthalmopathy during 18 months of follow-up. Hyperthyroidism patients were aged 18 to 65 years and newly diagnosed, with disease duration of less than 2 months. Exclusion was applied to patients with uncontrolled infections, other autoimmune diseases, pregnancy or lactation. Diagnoses were based on clinical symptoms, serum thyroxine and TRAb, thyroid ultrasound and orbital computed tomography. The TCR CDR3 was subjected to a first round of RT-PCR using the HTBI primer set and the Qiagen OneStep RT-PCR kit. Most expanded thyroid clonotypes (frequency above 0.001) were also detected in blood, suggesting blood repertoires may reflect thyroid immune responses. In cross-validation, a model built on a 13 V-J signature told ophthalmopathy apart from stable hyperthyroidism with under 90% sensitivity and roughly 83% specificity, and in testing the same model reached 80%/75%. During validation, the model predicted progression to ophthalmopathy a median of approximately 6 months ahead of onset, with around 70% sensitivity and around 73% specificity. TCR V-J signatures able to tell the groups apart were searched for in a discovery cohort of more than 90 patients, of whom 40 to 45 had Graves' ophthalmopathy and around 58 had stable Graves' hyperthyroidism. Prospective prediction of ophthalmopathy was tested in an independent validation cohort of fewer than 20 hyperthyroidism patients and 17 patients who later progressed to ophthalmopathy. The roughly 99 discovery patients were divided at random into training and test sets in a 7:3 ratio. The study also compared thyroid tissue and blood T-cell repertoires from about six Graves' hyperthyroidism patients. After blood sampling, hyperthyroidism patients were treated with methimazole at a starting dose of 30 mg daily, and ophthalmopathy patients were treated with high-dose intravenous methylprednisolone. The libraries were constructed in a second round of multiplex PCR and then size-selected and purified. The libraries were sequenced on an Illumina HiSeq2000 using paired-end 100 bp reads. SOAPnuke was used to process the raw data, removing reads that contained adapters or uncalled bases, had a mean Phred below 15, or lacked an exact match to the constant primer or identifier. COPE v1.2.5 was used to merge the high-quality paired reads, and each unique nucleotide sequence was defined as a clonotype. MiTCR v1.1 was used to align clonotypes to the IMGT TRBV, TRBD and TRBJ reference segments. Only V-J combinations with frequency above 0.0001, covering about 99% of repertoires, were analysed. The TCS score was defined as F50 (clonal expansion) divided by E x V (chaos), with BLOSUM62-based TCRdist calculated between CDR3 peptides within each V-J. Welch's t-statistics and random forest reduced roughly 530 V-J features to about 13, which were used in a naive Bayes classifier (R e1071). No statistical method was used to fix the sample size in advance, and group allocation was not hidden from the investigators. According to the paper, TCR Vbeta CDR3 sequencing was carried out on some 140 peripheral blood samples, which came from fewer than 50 ophthalmopathy, around 74 hyperthyroidism and roughly 17 progressor patients.

The source material was peripheral blood mononuclear cells (PBMCs), sampled at new diagnosis, from a patient treated with antithyroid drugs. The chain employs TRBV28 and TRBJ1-6, and possibly TRBD1, on 5 matching bases. This receptor was taken from a woman aged 30 to 39 with Graves disease. Donor details come from another sample of the same person, matched by shared clones. In nucleotides, the sequence is TGTGCCAGCAGCATAACCGGGACGGGGAATTCACCCCTCCACTTT. This codes for CASSITGTGNSPLHF.